The 2 T cell receptor beta chains in this list originate from one sample, sequenced in a study of identical twins. A single record per CDR3 protein comes from TCRdb applying MiXCR to the 5' RACE reads. The sample lists more than 200,000 distinct CDR3 sequences, over 12% seen once, with 8.5% to 10% in the top ten. Input material: memory (CD45RO+) T cells sorted from blood. These receptor sequences come from a woman between 18 and 29 years old in good health.

This clonotype was counted many times. This chain connects TRBV30 to TRBJ2-2, with 8 bases aligning to TRBD2. The germline gives CDR1 GTSNPN, CDR2 SVGIG (reference sequence). CDR3 size: 15 residues. V lost 0 bases to trimming and J lost 1 base; unmatched junction nucleotides: 1. The CDR3 spells CAWSVLAENTGELFF. The CDR3 DNA sequence: TGTGCCTGGAGTGTACTAGCGGAGAACACCGGGGAGCTGTTTTTT.

This clonotype was recorded at least ten times. The chain links TRBV7-2 to TRBJ2-3, with D unresolved. This CDR3 has 13 amino acids. The ends were cut back, 2 bases at V and 4 bases at J, with 7 bases in the middle. Germline V lookup: CDR1 SGHTA, CDR2 FQGNSA. The CDR3 sequence is CASSLRASDTQYF. The CDR3 DNA follows: TGTGCCAGCAGCTTAAGGGCCTCAGATACGCAGTATTTT. The variable domain in full, completed from reference TRBV7-2 and TRBJ2-3, reads GAGVSQSPSNKVTEKGKDVELRCDPISGHTALYWYRQSLGQGLEFLIYFQGNSAPDKSGLPSDRFSAERTGGSVSTLTIQRTQQEDSAVYLCASSLRASDTQYFGPGTRLTVL.